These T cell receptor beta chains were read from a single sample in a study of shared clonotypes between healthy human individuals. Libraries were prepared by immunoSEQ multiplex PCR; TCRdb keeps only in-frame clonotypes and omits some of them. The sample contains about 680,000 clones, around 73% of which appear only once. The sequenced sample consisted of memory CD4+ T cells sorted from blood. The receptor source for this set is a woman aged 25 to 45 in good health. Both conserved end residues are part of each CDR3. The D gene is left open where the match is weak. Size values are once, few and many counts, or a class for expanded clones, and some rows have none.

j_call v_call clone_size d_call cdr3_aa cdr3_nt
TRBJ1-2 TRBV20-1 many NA CSAQRGVGYTF TGCAGTGCCCAACGGGGGGTAGGCTACACCTTC
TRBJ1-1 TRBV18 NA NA CASSPGFPMGNTEAFF TGTGCCAGCTCACCCGGGTTCCCAATGGGGAACACTGAAGCTTTCTTT
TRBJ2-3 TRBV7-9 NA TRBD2 CASSPSPGGSTDTQYF TGTGCCAGCAGCCCCTCCCCGGGAGGCAGCACAGATACGCAGTATTTT
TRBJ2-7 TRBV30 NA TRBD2 CACRKAASGIYEQYF TGTGCCTGCCGGAAGGCCGCTAGCGGGATCTACGAGCAGTACTTC
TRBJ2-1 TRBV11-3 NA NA CASSLGTATYNEQFF TGTGCCAGCAGCTTGGGAACGGCTACCTACAATGAGCAGTTCTTC
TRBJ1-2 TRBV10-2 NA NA CASSDGGAWGYTF TGCGCCAGCAGTGATGGGGGGGCGTGGGGCTACACCTTC
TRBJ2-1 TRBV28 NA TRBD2 CASSLLTGTSGSNEQFF TGTGCCAGCAGTCTACTAACCGGGACTAGCGGGAGCAATGAGCAGTTCTTC
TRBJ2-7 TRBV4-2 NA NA CASSQGGPGPQKYEQYF TGTGCCAGCAGCCAAGGGGGACCGGGTCCACAAAAATACGAGCAGTACTTC
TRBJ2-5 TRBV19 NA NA CASSLESIRETQYF TGTGCCAGTAGTTTAGAAAGTATTCGCGAGACCCAGTACTTC
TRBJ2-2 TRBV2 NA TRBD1 CASRQGRWELFF TGTGCCAGTCGACAGGGGAGGTGGGAGCTGTTTTTT
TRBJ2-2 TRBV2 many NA CASSEGAGPNTGELFF TGTGCCAGCAGTGAAGGAGCAGGCCCGAACACCGGGGAGCTGTTTTTT
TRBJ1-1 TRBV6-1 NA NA CATRPRREGEAFF TGTGCCACCCGTCCCAGGCGGGAAGGTGAAGCTTTCTTT
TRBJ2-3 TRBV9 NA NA CASSPTAPTHTQYF TGTGCCAGCAGCCCGACCGCTCCCACCCATACGCAGTATTTT
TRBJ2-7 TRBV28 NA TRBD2 CASSFHGLAATYEQYF TGTGCCAGCAGTTTCCACGGACTAGCGGCAACTTACGAGCAGTACTTC
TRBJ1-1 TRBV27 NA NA CASSLSPDTEAFF TGTGCCAGCAGTTTGTCCCCCGACACTGAAGCTTTCTTT
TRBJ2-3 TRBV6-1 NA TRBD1 CASSTQTGGLDTQYF TGTGCCAGCAGTACCCAGACAGGGGGCTTGGATACGCAGTATTTT
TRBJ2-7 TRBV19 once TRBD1 CASNRGPTYEQYF TGTGCCAGTAACAGGGGACCGACCTACGAGCAGTACTTC
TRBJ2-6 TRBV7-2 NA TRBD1 CASSSGVGQGLWTNVLTF TGTGCCAGCAGCTCAGGCGTGGGACAGGGGCTCTGGACCAACGTCCTGACTTTC
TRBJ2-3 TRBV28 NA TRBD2 CARNWAGVIDTQYF TGTGCTAGGAACTGGGCGGGAGTAATAGATACGCAGTATTTT
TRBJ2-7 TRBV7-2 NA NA CASSLGGKLEQYF TGTGCCAGCAGCTTAGGCGGTAAGCTCGAGCAGTACTTC
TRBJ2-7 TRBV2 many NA CASSEPRNSYEQYF TGTGCCAGCAGTGAACCCCGAAATTCCTACGAGCAGTACTTC
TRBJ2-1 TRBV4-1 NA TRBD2 CASSQVPGLPSDEQFF TGCGCCAGCAGCCAAGTTCCGGGACTACCCTCTGATGAGCAGTTCTTC
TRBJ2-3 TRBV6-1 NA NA CASSESWASDTQYF TGTGCCAGCAGTGAATCGTGGGCGTCAGATACGCAGTATTTT
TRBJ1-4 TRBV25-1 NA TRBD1 CASSELGTGVEKLFF TGTGCCAGCAGTGAACTAGGGACAGGGGTTGAAAAACTGTTTTTT
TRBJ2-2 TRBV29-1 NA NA CSVPAGATSDTGELFF TGCAGCGTTCCCGCAGGGGCCACCTCGGACACCGGGGAGCTGTTTTTT
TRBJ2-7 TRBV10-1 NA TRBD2 CASSPGGPYEQYF TGCGCCAGCAGTCCGGGAGGCCCCTACGAGCAGTACTTC
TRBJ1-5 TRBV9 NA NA CASSAAGVNQPQHF TGTGCCAGCAGCGCAGCAGGGGTCAATCAGCCCCAGCATTTT
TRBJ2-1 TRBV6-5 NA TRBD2 CASSYSGLADYNEQFF TGTGCCAGCAGTTACTCCGGACTAGCGGACTACAATGAGCAGTTCTTC
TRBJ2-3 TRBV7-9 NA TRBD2 CASSLDVGTSRSW TGTGCCAGCAGCCTCGACGTCGGGACTAGTCGTTCATGG
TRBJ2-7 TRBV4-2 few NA CASSPSSLSNEQYF TGTGCCAGCAGCCCGAGTAGCCTCTCGAACGAGCAGTACTTC
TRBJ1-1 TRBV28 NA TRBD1 CASSSTGGGQNGRTEAFF TGTGCCAGCAGCTCAACAGGGGGCGGTCAAAATGGGCGCACTGAAGCTTTCTTT
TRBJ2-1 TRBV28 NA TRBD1 CASRRQGTYNEQFF TGTGCCAGCAGAAGACAGGGCACCTACAATGAGCAGTTCTTC
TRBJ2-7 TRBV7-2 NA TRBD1 CASSQDRGLYEQYF TGTGCCAGCAGCCAGGACAGGGGGCTATACGAGCAGTACTTC
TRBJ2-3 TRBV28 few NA CASSTPGTGPDTQYF TGTGCCAGCAGCACCCCCGGGACTGGCCCAGATACGCAGTATTTT
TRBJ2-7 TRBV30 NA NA CAWSVGSAYEQYF TGTGCCTGGAGTGTAGGGTCAGCCTACGAGCAGTACTTC
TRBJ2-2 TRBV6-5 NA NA CASSYSVWENTGELFF TGTGCCAGCAGTTACTCAGTTTGGGAAAACACCGGGGAGCTGTTTTTT
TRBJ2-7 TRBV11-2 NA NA CASSLPGVHEQYF TGTGCCAGCAGCTTACCAGGGGTCCACGAGCAGTACTTC
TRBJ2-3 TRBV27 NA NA CASSTLASTDTQYF TGTGCCAGCAGTACCCTTGCTAGCACAGATACGCAGTATTTT
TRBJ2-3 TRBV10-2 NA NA CASKGFGGYTDTQYF TGCGCCAGCAAGGGGTTTGGGGGTTACACAGATACGCAGTATTTT
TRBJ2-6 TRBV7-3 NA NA CASSARGRSSGANVLTF TGTGCCAGCAGCGCCAGGGGAAGGAGCTCTGGGGCCAACGTCCTGACTTTC
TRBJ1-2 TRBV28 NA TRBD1 CASSLGQGPVYGYTF TGTGCCAGCAGTTTGGGACAGGGACCGGTATATGGCTACACCTTC
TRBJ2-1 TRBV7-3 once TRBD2 CASSLRTSGSNEQFF TGTGCCAGCAGCTTAAGGACTAGCGGGAGCAATGAGCAGTTCTTC
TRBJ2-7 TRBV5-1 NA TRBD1 CASSSEGQGSYEQYF TGCGCCAGCAGCTCGGAAGGACAGGGGAGTTACGAGCAGTACTTC
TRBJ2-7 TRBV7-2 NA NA CASSSLEGTYEQYF TGTGCCAGCAGCTCGTTGGAGGGGACCTACGAGCAGTACTTC
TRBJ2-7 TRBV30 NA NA CAWRLGTSGEQYF TGTGCCTGGAGACTCGGGACGTCTGGCGAGCAGTACTTC
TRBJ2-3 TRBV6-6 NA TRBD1 CASSSGQGARNTQYF TGTGCCAGCAGCTCCGGACAGGGGGCAAGAAATACGCAGTATTTT
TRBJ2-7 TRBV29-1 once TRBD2 CSANRGRASEQYF TGCAGCGCTAATCGGGGGAGGGCCTCCGAGCAGTACTTC
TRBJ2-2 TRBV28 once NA CASVGRELFF TGTGCCAGCGTGGGCCGGGAGCTGTTTTTT
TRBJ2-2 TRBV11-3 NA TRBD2 CASEVGGRFGTGELFF TGTGCCAGCGAGGTTGGCGGGAGGTTCGGGACCGGGGAGCTGTTTTTT
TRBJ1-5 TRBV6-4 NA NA CASSGAHVCQPQHF TGTGCCAGCAGTGGAGCTCACGTATGTCAGCCCCAGCATTTT
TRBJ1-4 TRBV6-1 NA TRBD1 CASSEADRVEEKLFF TGTGCCAGCAGTGAAGCTGACAGGGTCGAGGAAAAACTGTTTTTT
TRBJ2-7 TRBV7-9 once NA CASSPGPRFSSYEQYF TGTGCCAGCAGCCCGGGCCCTAGGTTTAGCAGCTACGAGCAGTACTTC